What follows describes a single T cell receptor beta chain. Its antigen is as yet unknown. These data are taken from a study of T-cell reconstitution after alpha-beta-depleted transplantation in children. Study findings and constraints: Hyperexpanded clones declined; after one year, newly produced T cells mostly supplied diversity. Elevated TCRbeta diversity at day 60 was traced, in some patients, to surviving recipient T cells and thymic progenitors. It was reported that alpha-beta T cells came from several hundred expanded graft clones (about two months after transplant).

Germline V gives CDR1 SQVTM, CDR2 ANQGSEA. V gave up 5 bases and J gave up 1 base, with 14 bases separating them. This CDR3 is 14 amino acids long. The TCRbeta library incorporated unique molecular identifiers. One entry per CDR3 protein results from TCRdb running MiXCR on the PCR reads. This sample has about 830,000 distinct CDR3 sequences, with about 16% found just once. The sequenced sample was PBMCs, mostly from graft donor cells, obtained 360 days after TCRalphabeta/CD19-depleted stem cell transplant. This chain links TRBV29-1 with TRBJ2-5; D possibly corresponds to TRBD1 (6 bases). This TCR came from a male patient between 5 and 17 years old who had a stem cell transplant for acute lymphoblastic leukemia, so the T cells may come from the graft donor. CDR3 protein: CSVCEGGSQETQYF. The CDR3, as DNA: TGCAGCGTTTGTGAAGGGGGTTCCCAAGAGACCCAGTACTTC.